The 20 T cell receptor beta chains given below trace back to one sample, sequenced in a study of regulatory T cells in long-lasting Graves disease. Assembly of TCR beta libraries relied on iRepertoire HTBI primers together with Arm-PCR of CDR3 regions. TCRdb re-analysed the multiplex PCR reads in MiXCR, keeping a single row per CDR3 protein. This table holds 250,000 to 300,000 distinct CDR3 sequences, around a fifth found once. The time point is: persistent/refractory GD, antithyroid drugs over 5 years with positive TRAb. PBMC-derived RNA was used for the TCR library. This sample comprised peripheral blood mononuclear cells (PBMCs), obtained when the disease was refractory, from a patient treated with antithyroid drugs. Every receptor here comes from a female donor with Graves disease.

The table lists this clonotype with many counts. In DNA, the CDR3 is TGCAGTGCTAGACTCGGGTCTAGCGGGATATACGAGCAGTACTTC. The encoded protein is CSARLGSSGIYEQYF. The chain employs TRBV20-1 and TRBJ2-7; TRBD2 agrees at 9 bases. The junction had 9 bases not matched to a gene; V was cut back by 2 bases and J by 4 bases. The CDR3 runs to 15 residues. Germline lookup yields CDR1 DFQATT and CDR2 SNEGSKA (reference sequence).

Remarks on this clonotype: A junction boundary mismatches the germline segment, possibly from a read error. The J gene is TRBJ2-5, the V gene TRBV9; no clear D. The CDR3 runs to 13 residues. Germline V gives CDR1 SGDLS, CDR2 YYNGEE. The CDR3 nucleotides read TGTGCCAGCAGGACGGGCCCACAAGAGAGCCAGTACTTC. Translating gives CASRTGPQESQYF.

This clonotype has a count of ten or more. The CDR3 here is CASKELGGNTEAFF. CDR3 in DNA: TGTGCCAGCAAGGAACTTGGGGGGAACACTGAAGCTTTCTTT. This chain connects TRBV2 to TRBJ1-1; TRBD1 might be the D (5 bases). Germline V lookup: CDR1 SNHLY, CDR2 FYNNEI. The CDR3 has 14 amino acids. With 7 bases removed from V and 1 base from J, the gap between germline ends came to 13 bases. Using reference TRBV2 and TRBJ1-1 for the parts outside the CDR3, the full variable domain is EPEVTQTPSHQVTQMGQEVILRCVPISNHLYFYWYRQILGQKVEFLVSFYNNEISEKSEIFDDQFSVERPDGSNFTLKIRSTKLEDSAMYFCASKELGGNTEAFFGQGTRLTVV.

This clonotype was recorded a few times. The gene calls are TRBV30 and TRBJ1-3; the D is unclear. The ends were cut back, 2 bases at V and 4 bases at J, with 6 bases in the middle. Germline-derived CDR1 and CDR2 are GTSNPN and SVGIG (reference sequence). The CDR3 runs to 12 residues. As DNA, the CDR3 is TGTGCCTGGAGTCTACAGGGAAACACCATATATTTT. Translation gives CAWSLQGNTIYF.

This clonotype came up many times. The chain has TRBV6-1 and TRBJ2-7; D is ambiguous. Germline loops: CDR1 MNHNS, CDR2 SASEGT. The CDR3 spans 13 residues. V lost 6 bases and J 4 bases, leaving 13 bases between the germline ends. The CDR3 bases are TGTGCCAGCAGAGGAACCGGTGCATACGAGCAGTACTTC. This sequence encodes CASRGTGAYEQYF.

In this sample, this clonotype turned up a few times. The chain has TRBV29-1 and TRBJ2-4, with D tentatively TRBD2 (6 bases). The CDR3 is 15 residues long. Trimming shortened V by 0 bases and J by 4 bases, and 13 bases separated the two germline ends. The germline gives CDR1 SQVTM, CDR2 ANQGSEA. The CDR3 DNA is TGCAGCGTTGAAGATCATTGGGAGGATAAAAACATTCAGTACTTC. This translates into CSVEDHWEDKNIQYF.

This clonotype occurred many times. J is TRBJ2-7 and V is TRBV7-2; D assignment may be TRBD1 or TRBD2 (5 bases each). The germline V gene encodes CDR1 SGHTA and CDR2 FQGNSA. The CDR3 runs to 13 residues. Trimming cost V 5 bases and J 5 bases, with 13 bases left between them. CDR3 region: CASSPGRVHEQYF. CDR3 coding DNA: TGTGCCAGCAGCCCGGGACGGGTTCACGAGCAGTACTTC.

The chain combines TRBV11-3 with TRBJ2-7; D is unclear. This CDR3 has 13 amino acids. Trimming stripped 3 bases from V and 4 bases from J, with 10 bases between. Germline V gene sequence: CDR1 SGHNT, CDR2 YENEEA. The CDR3 sequence is CASSLPLDYEQYF. DNA of the CDR3: TGTGCCAGCAGCTTGCCATTGGATTACGAGCAGTACTTC.

This clonotype came up a few times. The CDR3 DNA follows: TGTGCCAGCAGCCGGGACGGCCATAGCAATCAGCCCCAGCATTTT. Protein product: CASSRDGHSNQPQHF. V and J are TRBV7-6 and TRBJ1-5; D is perhaps TRBD1 (5 bases). The CDR3 contains 15 residues. The ends were cut back, 5 bases at V and 0 bases at J, with 11 bases in the middle. The V gene's germline CDR1 is SGHVS and CDR2 FNYEAQ.

The rearrangement joins TRBV6-1 to TRBJ1-2, with D unresolved. From germline, CDR1 is MNHNS and CDR2 SASEGT. The V end lost 5 bases, the J end lost 4 bases, and 14 bases lay between the germline ends. This CDR3 has 14 residues. CDR3 region: CASSLYQVGYGYTF. Here the CDR3 DNA reads TGTGCCAGCAGTCTCTATCAGGTTGGCTATGGCTACACCTTC.

The chain employs TRBV9 and TRBJ2-7, with TRBD2 matching 7 bases. After removal of 2 bases from V and 0 bases from J, the junction contained 2 bases not matched to a gene. The CDR3 extends over 14 amino acids. Germline V CDR1 and CDR2: SGDLS, YYNGEE. The CDR3 here is CASSVGGDSYEQYF. Here the CDR3 DNA reads TGTGCCAGCAGCGTGGGGGGGGACTCCTACGAGCAGTACTTC.

In its sample, this clonotype was seen many times. The chain is built from TRBV12-3 or TRBV12-4 and TRBJ2-7; 7 bases fit TRBD1. The CDR3 is made up of 12 amino acids. Trimming removed 5 bases from V and 12 bases from J; junction bases left unmatched: 10. CDR3 bases: TGTGCCAGCAGTCACAGGGGATCAGGATCGTACTTC. Its translation: CASSHRGSGSYF.

This clonotype was detected a few times. The chain links TRBV29-1 to TRBJ2-5, with D unresolved. The CDR3 contains 12 residues. Looked up from germline, CDR1 is SQVTM and CDR2 is ANQGSEA. With 4 bases removed from V and 4 bases from J, the gap between germline ends came to 10 bases. The CDR3 region is CSVAASGETQYF. CDR3 in DNA: TGCAGCGTTGCGGCTAGTGGAGAGACCCAGTACTTC.

In this sample, this clonotype turned up many times. J is TRBJ1-5 and V is TRBV28; D ambiguous. The V and J ends lost 8 bases and 0 bases respectively, with 11 bases between them. There are 14 residues in the CDR3. Germline CDR1 MDHEN, CDR2 SYDVKM. The CDR3 region is CASGRTDSNQPQHF. In nucleotides, the CDR3 is TGTGCCAGCGGCAGGACGGATAGCAATCAGCCCCAGCATTTT. Supplemented by reference TRBV28 and TRBJ1-5, the full variable domain reads DVKVTQSSRYLVKRTGEKVFLECVQDMDHENMFWYRQDPGLGLRLIYFSYDVKMKEKGDIPEGYSVSREKKERFSLILESASTNQTSMYLCASGRTDSNQPQHFGDGTRLSIL.

This clonotype was seen a few times. The chain carries TRBV9 and TRBJ1-6; D remains ambiguous. The V gene's germline CDR1 is SGDLS and CDR2 YYNGEE. V lost 3 bases, J lost 8 bases, and 15 bases lay in between. This CDR3 comprises 15 residues. The CDR3 nucleotides read TGTGCCAGCAGCGGCCGGAGCCGCCGGGATTCACCCCTCCACTTT. Translation gives CASSGRSRRDSPLHF. Drawing the rest from reference TRBV9 and TRBJ1-6, the complete variable domain is DSGVTQTPKHLITATGQRVTLRCSPRSGDLSVYWYQQSLDQGLQFLIQYYNGEERAKGNILERFSAQQFPDLHSELNLSSLELGDSALYFCASSGRSRRDSPLHFGNGTRLTVT.

V is TRBV4-1 and J is TRBJ1-1; 7 nucleotides match TRBD1. V lost 6 bases to trimming and J lost 1 base; unmatched junction nucleotides: 8. The CDR3 has 15 amino acids. Germline V lookup: CDR1 MGHRA, CDR2 YSYEKL. The CDR3 protein is CASRPLRGRNTEAFF. CDR3 in DNA: TGCGCCAGCAGGCCCCTCAGGGGGAGGAACACTGAAGCTTTCTTT.

This clonotype has at least ten counts. This rearrangement joins TRBV20-1 to TRBJ1-1; D may be TRBD1 (5 bases). The V gene lost 4 bases and the J gene lost 0 bases, with 15 bases spanning the gap. Germline CDR1 DFQATT, CDR2 SNEGSKA (reference sequence). The CDR3 contains 15 residues. The CDR3 reads CSATPGIFVNTEAFF. DNA of the CDR3: TGCAGTGCTACACCAGGGATTTTCGTGAACACTGAAGCTTTCTTT.

The chain joins TRBV6-9 to TRBJ2-2; 8 bases map to TRBD2. V dropped 3 bases and J dropped 6; count of bases not matched to a gene: 6. CDR1 and CDR2 (germline): MNHGY, SVAAGI. The CDR3 sequence is 15 residues long. The CDR3 region has the DNA TGTGCCAGCAGTTACATAGGGACTAGTCCCGGGGAGCTGTTTTTT. Translating gives CASSYIGTSPGELFF.

This clonotype came up many times. The J gene is TRBJ2-5, the V gene TRBV7-8, with D perhaps TRBD1 (6 bases). This CDR3 region has 15 residues. With 0 bases removed from V and 0 bases from J, the gap between germline ends came to 8 bases. CDR1 and CDR2 from the germline V gene are SGHVS and FQNEAQ. The CDR3 DNA reads TGTGCCAGCAGCTTAGCACAGGGTAACCAAGAGACCCAGTACTTC. Amino acid sequence: CASSLAQGNQETQYF. Full variable domain (missing parts from reference TRBV7-8 and TRBJ2-5): GAGVSQSPRYKVAKRGQDVALRCDPISGHVSLFWYQQALGQGPEFLTYFQNEAQLDKSGLPSDRFFAERPEGSVSTLKIQRTQQEDSAVYLCASSLAQGNQETQYFGPGTRLLVL.

Note on this clonotype: Its ends do not fully match the called genes, so a read error is possible. The V call is TRBV9, the J call TRBJ2-6; possible D gene TRBD1, 5 bases. Germline-derived CDR1 and CDR2 are SGDLS and YYNGEE. The CDR3 totals 15 residues. CDR3 nucleotides: TGTGCCAGCAGCCCCCGTGATGGTGGGGCCAACGTCCTGGCTTTC. Translated: CASSPRDGGANVLAF.